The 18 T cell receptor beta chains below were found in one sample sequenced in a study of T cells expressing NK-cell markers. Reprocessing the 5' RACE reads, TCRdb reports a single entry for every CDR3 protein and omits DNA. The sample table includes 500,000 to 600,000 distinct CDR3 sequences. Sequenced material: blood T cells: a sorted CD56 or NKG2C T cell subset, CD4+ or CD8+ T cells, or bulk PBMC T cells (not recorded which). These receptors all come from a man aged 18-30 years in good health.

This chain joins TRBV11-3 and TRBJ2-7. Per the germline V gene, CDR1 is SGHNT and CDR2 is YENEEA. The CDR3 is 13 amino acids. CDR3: CASSLMNNYEQYF.

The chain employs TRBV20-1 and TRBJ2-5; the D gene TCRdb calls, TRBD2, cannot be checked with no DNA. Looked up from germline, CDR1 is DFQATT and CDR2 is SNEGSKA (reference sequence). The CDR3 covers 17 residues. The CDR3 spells CSGIPGLAGVRQETQYF.

The CDR3 here is CASSFGGPSSYNEQFF. This chain links TRBV5-4 with TRBJ2-1. Germline V gene sequence: CDR1 SGHNT, CDR2 YYREEE (reference sequence). CDR3 length: 16 amino acids.

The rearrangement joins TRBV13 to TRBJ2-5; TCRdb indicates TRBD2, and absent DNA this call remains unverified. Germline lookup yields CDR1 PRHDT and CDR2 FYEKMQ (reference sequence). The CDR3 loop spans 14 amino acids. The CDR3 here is CASTNSGHQETQYF.

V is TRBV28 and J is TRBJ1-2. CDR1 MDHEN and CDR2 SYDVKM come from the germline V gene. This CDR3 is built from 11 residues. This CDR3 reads CASFAAYGYTF.

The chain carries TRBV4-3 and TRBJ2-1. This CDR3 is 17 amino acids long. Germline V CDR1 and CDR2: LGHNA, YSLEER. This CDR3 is CASSPFGPLSSYNEQFF.

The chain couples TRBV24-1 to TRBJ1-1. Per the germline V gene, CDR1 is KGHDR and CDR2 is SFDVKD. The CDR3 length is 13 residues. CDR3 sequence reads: CATSDRGRTEAFF.

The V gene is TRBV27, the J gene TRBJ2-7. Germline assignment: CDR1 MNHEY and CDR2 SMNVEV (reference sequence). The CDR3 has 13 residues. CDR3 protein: CASSLFLSYEQYF.

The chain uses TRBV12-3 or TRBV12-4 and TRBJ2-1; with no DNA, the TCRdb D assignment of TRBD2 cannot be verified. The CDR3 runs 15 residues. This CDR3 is CASSLALRGYNEQFF.

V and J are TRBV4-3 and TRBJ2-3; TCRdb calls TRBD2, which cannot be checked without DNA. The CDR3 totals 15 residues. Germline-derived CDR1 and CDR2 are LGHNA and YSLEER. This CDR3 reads CASSQDLGGLPAQYF.

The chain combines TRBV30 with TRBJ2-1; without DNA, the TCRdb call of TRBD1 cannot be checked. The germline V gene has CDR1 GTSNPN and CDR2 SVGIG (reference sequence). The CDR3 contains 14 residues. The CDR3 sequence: CAWSVQTGANEQFF.

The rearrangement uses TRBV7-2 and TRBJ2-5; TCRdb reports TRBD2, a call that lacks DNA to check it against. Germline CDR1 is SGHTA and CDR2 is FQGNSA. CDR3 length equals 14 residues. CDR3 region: CASSSLEWQETQYF. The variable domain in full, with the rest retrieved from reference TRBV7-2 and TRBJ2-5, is GAGVSQSPSNKVTEKGKDVELRCDPISGHTALYWYRQSLGQGLEFLIYFQGNSAPDKSGLPSDRFSAERTGGSVSTLTIQRTQQEDSAVYLCASSSLEWQETQYFGPGTRLLVL.

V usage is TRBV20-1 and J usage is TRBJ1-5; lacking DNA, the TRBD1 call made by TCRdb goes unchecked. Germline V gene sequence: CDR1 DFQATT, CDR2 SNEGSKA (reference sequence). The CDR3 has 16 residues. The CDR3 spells CSARPFPLGYNQPQHF.

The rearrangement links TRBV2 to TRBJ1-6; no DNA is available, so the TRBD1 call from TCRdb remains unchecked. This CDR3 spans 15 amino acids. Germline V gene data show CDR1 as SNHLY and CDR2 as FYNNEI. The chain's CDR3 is CASSGQGARNSPLHF.

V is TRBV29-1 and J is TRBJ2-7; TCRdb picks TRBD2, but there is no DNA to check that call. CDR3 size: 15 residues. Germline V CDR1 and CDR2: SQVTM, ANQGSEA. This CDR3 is CSALGTSGNSYEQYF.

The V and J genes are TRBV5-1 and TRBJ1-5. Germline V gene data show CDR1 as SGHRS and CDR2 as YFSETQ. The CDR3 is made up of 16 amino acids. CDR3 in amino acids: CASSLGRSYSNQPQHF. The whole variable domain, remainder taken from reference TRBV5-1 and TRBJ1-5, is KAGVTQTPRYLIKTRGQQVTLSCSPISGHRSVSWYQQTPGQGLQFLFEYFSETQRNKGNFPGRFSGRQFSNSRSEMNVSTLELGDSALYLCASSLGRSYSNQPQHFGDGTRLSIL.

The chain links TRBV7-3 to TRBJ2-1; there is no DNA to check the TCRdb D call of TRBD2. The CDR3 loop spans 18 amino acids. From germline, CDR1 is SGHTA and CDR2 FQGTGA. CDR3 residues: CASSLIPGTSEGDNEQFF.

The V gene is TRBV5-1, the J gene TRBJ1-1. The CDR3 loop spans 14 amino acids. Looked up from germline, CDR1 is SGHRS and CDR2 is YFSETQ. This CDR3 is CASSLAYEDTEAFF. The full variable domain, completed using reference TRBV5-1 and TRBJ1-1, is KAGVTQTPRYLIKTRGQQVTLSCSPISGHRSVSWYQQTPGQGLQFLFEYFSETQRNKGNFPGRFSGRQFSNSRSEMNVSTLELGDSALYLCASSLAYEDTEAFFGQGTRLTVV.